A selection of T cell receptor beta chains follows, all from one sample in a study of T cell repertoires in cytomegalovirus infection. Antigens of these TCRs are unknown. TCRdb independently ran MiXCR on the reads; one entry per CDR3 protein. The table lists about 830,000 distinct CDR3 sequences, around a third of them singletons. The sequences come from cultured CD8+ T cells from PBMCs, collected from culture after CMV antigen stimulation. The receptor set was obtained from a human donor in good health (CMV status not recorded). Some clones in this sample may be carry-over from other donors' samples. CDR3s include the opening cysteine and the closing phenylalanine or tryptophan. A D gene is named only where the DNA matches it firmly. Rows give clone size only sometimes, using once, few, many, or a class for an expanded clone.

d_call	j_call	v_call	clone_size	cdr3_nt	cdr3_aa
NA	TRBJ1-2	TRBV7-8	NA	TGTGCCAGCAGCCCAGGATCTGGACTCATGAACTATGGCTACACCTTC	CASSPGSGLMNYGYTF
NA	TRBJ2-7	TRBV15	once	TGTGCCACCCGCAAAGACTACGAGCAGTACTTC	CATRKDYEQYF
TRBD1	TRBJ1-1	TRBV6-5	NA	TGTGCCAGCAGTCCAAACTTCTGGATGTACCGGGACAGCAGTGAAGCTTTCTTT	CASSPNFWMYRDSSEAFF
TRBD2	TRBJ2-1	TRBV4-1	few	TGCGCCAGCAGCCCCTTTAGCGGGGGTAGTGATGAGCAGTTCTTC	CASSPFSGGSDEQFF
NA	TRBJ2-1	TRBV7-9	NA	TGTGCCAGCAGCTTAGTGGCAGGCCGGAGGAATGAGCAGTTCTTC	CASSLVAGRRNEQFF
TRBD1	TRBJ2-1	TRBV6-2/TRBV6-3	many	TGTGCCAGCAGTTCTGGACAGGGACTTTGGCATGAGCAGTTCTTC	CASSSGQGLWHEQFF
TRBD1	TRBJ2-5	TRBV11-3	few	TGTGCCAGCAGCCCGGGGGACAGGGGGCGCCAAGAGACCCAGTACTTC	CASSPGDRGRQETQYF
TRBD1	TRBJ1-1	TRBV7-2	many	TGTGCCAGCAGCTTGAGCTCGACAGGGGACACTGAAGCTTTCTTT	CASSLSSTGDTEAFF
NA	TRBJ1-1	TRBV27	NA	TGTGCCAGCAGTTTCCTTTATAGAATCCAGACAGGTCTCAACACTGAAGCTTTCTTT	CASSFLYRIQTGLNTEAFF
NA	TRBJ2-7	TRBV29-1	once	TGCAGCGTCCGCCCGGACAACACCTACGAGCAGTACTTC	CSVRPDNTYEQYF
NA	TRBJ1-1	TRBV7-9	many	TGTGCCAGCAGCCTTAGAGAGGAACGGGACGCTGAAGCTTTCTTT	CASSLREERDAEAFF
NA	TRBJ2-2	TRBV7-8	many	TGTGCCAGCAGCCCGCGGGGTGCGACCGGGGAGCTGTTTTTT	CASSPRGATGELFF
NA	TRBJ2-5	TRBV5-1	NA	TGCGCCAGCAGCCCCCAGGGGGGAAAGCGAAAAGAGACCCAGTACTTC	CASSPQGGKRKETQYF
TRBD1	TRBJ1-5	TRBV11-2	many	TGTGCCAGCAGCTTAACCACGACAGGGTTCAATCAGCCCCAGCATTTT	CASSLTTTGFNQPQHF
TRBD2	TRBJ2-3	TRBV7-3	many	TGTGCCAGCAGCTTACTAGCGGGGGGGCCAGGCACAGATACGCAGTATTTT	CASSLLAGGPGTDTQYF
TRBD1	TRBJ2-2	TRBV24-1	once	TGTGCCACCAGTGATGGGGACAGGGACACCGGGGAGCTGTTTTTT	CATSDGDRDTGELFF
NA	TRBJ2-3	TRBV7-2	many	TGTGCCAGCAGCTTATTCGACTGGGGGATTAGCACAGATACGCAGTATTTT	CASSLFDWGISTDTQYF
NA	TRBJ1-4	TRBV7-8	many	TGTGCCAGCAGCGGCGGGATACACGATGAAAAACTGTTTTTT	CASSGGIHDEKLFF
NA	TRBJ1-2	TRBV2	NA	TGTGCCAGCAGCCAAACGGTCCGTTATGGCTACACCTTC	CASSQTVRYGYTF
NA	TRBJ2-2	TRBV7-8	NA	TGTGCCAGCAGCTCACAAGACACCGGGGAGCTGTTTTTT	CASSSQDTGELFF
TRBD1	TRBJ2-6	TRBV28	NA	TGTGCCAGCAGTCCTACAGGACAGGGTGTTCCCTCTGGGGCCAACGTCCTGACTTTC	CASSPTGQGVPSGANVLTF
NA	TRBJ2-2	TRBV29-1	few	TGCAGCGTTGAGGCGGCCGGGAAGAACACCGGGGAGCTGTTTTTT	CSVEAAGKNTGELFF
NA	TRBJ2-3	TRBV4-3	few	TGCGCCAGCAGCCAAGAGACACCCACAGATACGCAGTATTTT	CASSQETPTDTQYF
NA	TRBJ1-5	TRBV27	few	TGTGCCAGCAGTTTCGGACTCGTAAATGAGCCCCAGCATTTT	CASSFGLVNEPQHF
TRBD1	TRBJ2-7	TRBV7-9	few	TGTGCCAGCAGCAACAGGGGACCCTACGAGCAGTACTTC	CASSNRGPYEQYF
TRBD1	TRBJ1-1	TRBV2	NA	TGTGCCAGCAGTGGAACAGGGGGCAGGACTGAAGCTTTCTTT	CASSGTGGRTEAFF
NA	TRBJ2-7	TRBV7-6	many	TGTGCCAGCAGCTTAGCCGGGGCTAAGATCCCCTACGAGCAGTACTTC	CASSLAGAKIPYEQYF
TRBD1	TRBJ2-7	TRBV7-6	few	TGTGCCAGCAGCTTAAAAGCGGACAGGAGACCACCCAGCGAGCAGTACTTC	CASSLKADRRPPSEQYF
NA	TRBJ1-1	TRBV9	NA	TGTGCCAGCAGCGTATACCTACGGACTGAAGCTTTCTTT	CASSVYLRTEAFF
TRBD1	TRBJ1-2	TRBV29-1	NA	TGCAGCGCCGAGGGACAGGACTATGGCTACACCTTC	CSAEGQDYGYTF
NA	TRBJ1-1	TRBV13	NA	TGTGCCAGCAGCGGACCCTGGAACACTGAAGCTTTCTTT	CASSGPWNTEAFF
TRBD1	TRBJ1-1	TRBV6-2/TRBV6-3	NA	TGTGCCAGCAGTTCGCCAGGGGACAGGGGGAAATATTATACTGAAGCTTTCTTT	CASSSPGDRGKYYTEAFF
NA	TRBJ1-5	TRBV7-2	few	TGTGCCAGCTTAACAGGCTTCAATCAGCCCCAGCATTTT	CASLTGFNQPQHF
NA	TRBJ1-1	TRBV7-9	many	TGTGCCAGCAGCTCAGCGGGGGGGAGCGCTGAAGCTTTCTTT	CASSSAGGSAEAFF
NA	TRBJ1-6	TRBV27	few	TGTGCCAGCAGTTTTGCAGAAGGGTCACCCCTCCACTTT	CASSFAEGSPLHF